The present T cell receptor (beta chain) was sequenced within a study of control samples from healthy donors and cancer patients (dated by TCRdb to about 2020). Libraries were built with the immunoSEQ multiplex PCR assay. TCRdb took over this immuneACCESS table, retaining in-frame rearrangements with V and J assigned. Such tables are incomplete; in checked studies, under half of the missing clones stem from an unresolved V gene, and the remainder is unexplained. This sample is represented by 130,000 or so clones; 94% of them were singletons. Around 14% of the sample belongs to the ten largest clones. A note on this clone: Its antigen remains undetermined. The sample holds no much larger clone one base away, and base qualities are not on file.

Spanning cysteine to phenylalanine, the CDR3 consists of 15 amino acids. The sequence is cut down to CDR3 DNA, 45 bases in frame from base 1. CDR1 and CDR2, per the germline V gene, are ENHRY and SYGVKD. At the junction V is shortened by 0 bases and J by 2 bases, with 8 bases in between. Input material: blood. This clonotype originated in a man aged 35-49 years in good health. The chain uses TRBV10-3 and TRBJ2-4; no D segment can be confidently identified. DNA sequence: TGTGCCATCAGTGAGTCGATTAGCTCCAAAAACATTCAGTACTTC. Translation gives CAISESISSKNIQYF.